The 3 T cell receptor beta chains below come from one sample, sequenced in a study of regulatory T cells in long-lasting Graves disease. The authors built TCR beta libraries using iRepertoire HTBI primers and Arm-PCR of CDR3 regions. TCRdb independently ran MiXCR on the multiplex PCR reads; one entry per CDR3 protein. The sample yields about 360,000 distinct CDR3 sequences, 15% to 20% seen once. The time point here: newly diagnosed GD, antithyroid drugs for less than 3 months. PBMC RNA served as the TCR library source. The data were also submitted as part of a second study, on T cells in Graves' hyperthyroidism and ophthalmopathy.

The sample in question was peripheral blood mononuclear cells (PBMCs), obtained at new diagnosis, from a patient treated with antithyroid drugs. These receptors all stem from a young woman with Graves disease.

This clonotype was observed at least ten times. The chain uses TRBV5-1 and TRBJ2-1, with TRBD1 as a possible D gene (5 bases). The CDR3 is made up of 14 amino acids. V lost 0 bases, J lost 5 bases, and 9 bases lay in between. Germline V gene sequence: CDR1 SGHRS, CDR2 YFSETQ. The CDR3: CASSLGTSHNEQFF. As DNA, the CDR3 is TGCGCCAGCAGCTTGGGGACATCCCACAATGAGCAGTTCTTC.

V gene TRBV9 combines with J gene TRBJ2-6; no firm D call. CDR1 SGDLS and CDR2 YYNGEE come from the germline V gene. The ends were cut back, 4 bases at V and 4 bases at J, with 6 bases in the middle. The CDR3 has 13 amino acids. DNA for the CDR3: TGTGCCAGCAGCACCCCGGGGGCCAACGTCCTGACTTTC. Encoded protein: CASSTPGANVLTF.

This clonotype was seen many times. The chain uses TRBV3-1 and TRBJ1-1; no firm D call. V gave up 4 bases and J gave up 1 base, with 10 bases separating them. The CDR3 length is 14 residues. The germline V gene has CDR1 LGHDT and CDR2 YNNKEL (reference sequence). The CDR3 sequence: CASSPYTENTEAFF. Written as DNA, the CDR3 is TGTGCCAGCAGCCCCTACACGGAGAACACTGAAGCTTTCTTT.